Below, 8 T cell receptor beta chains from the same sample are listed, as sequenced in a study of blood T cell repertoires in COVID-19. The method was immunoSEQ multiplex PCR; TCRdb's version includes in-frame clones alone and lacks a portion of them. The repertoire has tens of thousands of clones, approximately 88% of them found once; the top ten carry approximately 4%. Sequencing was carried out using peripheral blood. The origin of the receptors is a human donor in a cohort sampled during active COVID-19.

This clone has only one observation. The chain recombines TRBV3-1 (or the pseudogene TRBV3-2) with TRBJ1-1; TRBD1 agrees at 10 bases. The CDR3 is 17 residues long. The J segment lost 2 bases and the V segment lost 5 bases, leaving 11 bases of the junction unmatched. CDR1 is LGHDT, CDR2 YNNKEL, per germline (reference sequence). The CDR3 DNA is TGTGCCAGCAGCAGAGGGACAGGGGAGATTTTTAACACTGAAGCTTTCTTT. The encoded protein is CASSRGTGEIFNTEAFF.

The genes are TRBV6-5 and TRBJ1-3; D is unresolved. Trimming left V 0 bases short and J 0 bases short, with 6 bases between. Germline V CDR1 and CDR2: MNHEY, SVGAGI. The CDR3 length is 15 residues. The CDR3, as DNA: TGTGCCAGCAGTTACTCAGGAGGCTCTGGAAACACCATATATTTT. This encodes CASSYSGGSGNTIYF.

This clone was counted between two and nine times. The V gene is TRBV5-4, the J gene TRBJ1-6; 8 bases align to TRBD1. The CDR3 is 15 residues long. V dropped 5 bases and J dropped 6; count of bases not matched to a gene: 7. Germline CDR1 SGHNT, CDR2 YYREEE (reference sequence). The CDR3 bases are TGTGCCAGCAGTCTCCTCGGACAGGGTAATTCACCCCTCCACTTT. It is translated as CASSLLGQGNSPLHF.

The V call is TRBV27, the J call TRBJ2-7; weak D call: TRBD2 (7 bases). The CDR3 spans 15 residues. Germline CDR1 is MNHEY and CDR2 is SMNVEV (reference sequence). V dropped 4 bases and J dropped 5 bases, with 18 bases sitting between them. CDR3: CASSSLGGPHHEQYF. The DNA of the CDR3 is TGTGCCAGCAGTTCCCTGGGGGGGCCCCACCACGAGCAGTACTTC.

The chain links TRBV10-1 to TRBJ2-1, with 9 positions matching TRBD2. The CDR3 has 15 amino acids. The junction had 9 bases not matched to a gene; V was cut back by 3 bases and J by 9 bases. CDR1 is WNHNN, CDR2 SYGVQD, per germline (reference sequence). Written as DNA, the CDR3 is TGCGCCAGCAGTGATGGGGGCGGGAGGGAGACTGAGCAGTTCTTC. This codes for CASSDGGGRETEQFF.

V usage is TRBV4-2 and J usage is TRBJ1-5, with 7 bases lining up with TRBD1. Germline CDR1 LGHNA, CDR2 YNFKEQ. The CDR3 has 14 amino acids. The trim removed 2 bases at V and 4 bases at J, leaving 2 bases unmatched. The CDR3 region is CASSQSGGNQPQHF. CDR3 sequence (DNA): TGTGCCAGCAGCCAATCAGGGGGAAATCAGCCCCAGCATTTT.

This chain links TRBV3-1 (or the pseudogene TRBV3-2) with TRBJ2-7; 8 bases agree with TRBD1. The CDR3 is made up of 15 amino acids. Germline CDR1 and CDR2: LGHDT and YNNKEL (reference sequence). Trimming cost V 1 base and J 7 bases; bases outside gene matches: 9. CDR3 in DNA: TGTGCCAGCAGCCAAGGACATGGACAGGGAAGGGAGCAGTACTTC. Amino acid sequence: CASSQGHGQGREQYF.

The genes are TRBV29-1 and TRBJ2-7, with TRBD1 identical over 7 bases. The CDR3 sequence is 13 residues long. V was clipped by 4 bases and J by 0 bases; unmatched bases: 3. Germline CDR1 and CDR2: SQVTM and ANQGSEA. The CDR3, as DNA: TGCAGCGTTGGACGGGACAGCTCCTACGAGCAGTACTTC. Translation: CSVGRDSSYEQYF.